This passage covers 27 T cell receptor beta chains from one sample sequenced in a study of blood T cell repertoires in COVID-19 (dated by TCRdb to the early 2020s). The library was obtained by the immunoSEQ multiplex PCR assay. Sourced from immuneACCESS, this table was stored by TCRdb with only in-frame sequences that have V and J called. A share of the clones is absent; for the studies checked, an unresolved V gene accounts for under half, and the remainder has no known explanation. The sample table records tens of thousands of clones; roughly 88% of these occur just once. The ten largest clones add up to approximately 10% of the sample. The sequencing input was peripheral blood. These receptors were taken from a woman in her 70s with acute or convalescent COVID-19.

The genes are TRBV7-3 and TRBJ2-3; 8 bases are shared with TRBD2. The CDR3 has 16 residues. With V trimmed by 3 bases and J by 4 bases, 9 bases remained unmatched. CDR1 and CDR2 (germline): SGHTA, FQGTGA. The CDR3 sequence is CASSFFLAGGADTQYF. DNA for the CDR3: TGTGCCAGCAGCTTTTTTCTCGCGGGAGGCGCAGATACGCAGTATTTT.

CDR3 sequence: CASSPGWGQLNEKLFF. CDR3 bases: TGTGCCAGCAGCCCGGGTTGGGGACAACTCAATGAAAAACTGTTTTTT. The chain is built from TRBV14 and TRBJ1-4; maybe TRBD1 (6 bases). Germline CDR1 is SGHDN and CDR2 is FVKESK. Deletions cut 4 bases from V and 5 bases from J, with 17 bases between. CDR3 size: 16 residues.

This clone was detected once. V is TRBV5-4 and J is TRBJ2-7, with TRBD2 identical over 12 bases. This CDR3 comprises 18 residues. V dropped 1 base and J dropped 1; count of bases not matched to a gene: 9. CDR1 and CDR2 (germline): SGHNT, YYREEE (reference sequence). DNA of the CDR3: TGTGCCAGCAGCTTGAAGACTAGCGGGAGCCGACCTTCCTACGAGCAGTACGTC. It yields the protein CASSLKTSGSRPSYEQYV.

The chain is built from TRBV19 and TRBJ2-1; 10 bases are shared with TRBD2. The ends lost 2 bases at V and 2 bases at J; junction bases unmatched: 3. The CDR3 runs 16 residues. The germline V gene encodes CDR1 LNHDA and CDR2 SQIVND (reference sequence). CDR3 sequence: CASSIRLAGAYNEQFF. The CDR3 DNA is TGTGCCAGTAGTATAAGACTAGCGGGTGCCTACAATGAGCAGTTCTTC.

The chain employs TRBV19 and TRBJ2-7, with TRBD1 as a possible D gene (6 bases). Germline CDR1 reads LNHDA; CDR2 reads SQIVND (reference sequence). CDR3 size: 13 residues. Trimming cost V 3 bases and J 6 bases, with 12 bases left between them. The CDR3, as DNA: TGTGCCAGTAGTATGGGGGCCCTCAGCGAGCAGTACGTC. Translation: CASSMGALSEQYV.

J is TRBJ2-2 and V is TRBV7-9, with D possibly TRBD1 on 5 matching bases. This CDR3 contains 15 residues. Germline lookup yields CDR1 SEHNR and CDR2 FQNEAQ (reference sequence). The V end lost 6 bases, the J end lost 9 bases, and 20 bases lay between the germline ends. The CDR3, as DNA: TGTGCCAGCAGGGGCGCAGGGCAGGTTGTACGGGAGCTGTTTTTT. Protein sequence: CASRGAGQVVRELFF.

DNA of the CDR3: TGTGCCTGGAGTAGTGGAACTAGCGGGAACAATGAGCAGTTCTTC. Residues: CAWSSGTSGNNEQFF. The chain employs TRBV30 and TRBJ2-1; 10 positions match TRBD2. With V trimmed by 2 bases and J by 5 bases, 6 bases remained unmatched. This CDR3 region has 15 residues. Germline CDR1 is GTSNPN and CDR2 is SVGIG (reference sequence).

The chain's CDR3 is CASSLAVGELFF. The CDR3 bases are TGCGCCAGCAGCTTAGCTGTCGGGGAGCTGTTTTTT. This chain links TRBV5-1 with TRBJ2-2; D remains unclear. Per germline, CDR1 SGHRS and CDR2 YFSETQ. This CDR3 has 12 residues. Trimming pared 2 bases from V and 7 bases from J, leaving 6 bases between.

V is TRBV4-1 and J is TRBJ2-1, with 8 bases matching TRBD2. The CDR3 length is 16 residues. J lost 7 bases, V lost 0 bases, and 8 bases had no gene match. Per the germline V gene, CDR1 is MGHRA and CDR2 is YSYEKL. The CDR3 nucleotides are TGCGCCAGCAGCCAAGATTTTGACAGCGGGGGTAATGAGCAGTTCTTC. Its translation is CASSQDFDSGGNEQFF.

This chain joins TRBV24-1 and TRBJ2-2; TRBD2 matches 7 bases. CDR3 length: 19 amino acids. The ends lost 2 bases at V and 1 base at J; junction bases unmatched: 12. Germline values: CDR1 KGHDR, CDR2 SFDVKD. The DNA of the CDR3 is TGTGCCACCAGTGATTCCTGGCGTGGGGAGCGGGAGAACACCGGGGAGCTGTTTTTT. It is translated as CATSDSWRGERENTGELFF.

The chain links TRBV3-1 (or the pseudogene TRBV3-2) to TRBJ2-7; 8 bases are shared with TRBD1. The V gene end was trimmed by 4 bases and the J gene end by 2 bases; junction bases not matched to a gene: 4. This CDR3 contains 14 residues. Germline assignment: CDR1 LGHDT and CDR2 YNNKEL (reference sequence). CDR3 in amino acids: CASSPRQGPYEQYV. The CDR3 DNA sequence: TGTGCCAGCAGCCCGCGACAGGGGCCCTACGAGCAGTACGTC.

The rearrangement links TRBV5-1 to TRBJ2-1; possible D gene TRBD1, 6 bases. CDR1 is SGHRS and CDR2 is YFSETQ in the germline V gene. V dropped 0 bases and J dropped 9 bases, with 16 bases sitting between them. The CDR3 is made up of 15 amino acids. CDR3 sequence reads: CASSLVATGSSEQFF. As DNA, the CDR3 is TGCGCCAGCAGCTTGGTGGCGACAGGAAGTAGTGAGCAGTTCTTC.

This rearrangement joins TRBV11-1 to TRBJ1-1, with D perhaps TRBD1 (5 bases). Germline CDR1 is SGHAT and CDR2 is FQDESV (reference sequence). This CDR3 is built from 13 residues. Trimming removed 3 bases from V and 3 bases from J, with 8 bases in between. The CDR3 DNA reads TGTGCCAGCAGCTTGATAGGGGACACTGAAGCTTTCTTT. Protein sequence: CASSLIGDTEAFF.

V and J are TRBV5-1 and TRBJ1-2, with D possibly TRBD1 on 6 matching bases. The CDR3 runs to 15 residues. In germline, CDR1 is SGHRS, CDR2 YFSETQ. Trimming took off 2 bases at V and 7 bases at J, with 18 bases between the two ends. The CDR3 DNA sequence: TGCGCCAGCAGCTTAGATGGACAGTCGGGGATTGGCTACACCTTC. It encodes CASSLDGQSGIGYTF.

The chain links TRBV28 to TRBJ1-1; D possibly corresponds to TRBD1 (6 bases). Germline assignment: CDR1 MDHEN and CDR2 SYDVKM. The CDR3 is 15 residues long. V lost 1 base and J 2 bases, leaving 11 bases between the germline ends. The DNA of the CDR3 is TGTGCCAGCAGTTTATTCAGGGGTGGAAACACTGAAGCTTTCTTT. This gives the protein CASSLFRGGNTEAFF. Full variable domain (rest looked up from reference TRBV28 and TRBJ1-1): DVKVTQSSRYLVKRTGEKVFLECVQDMDHENMFWYRQDPGLGLRLIYFSYDVKMKEKGDIPEGYSVSREKKERFSLILESASTNQTSMYLCASSLFRGGNTEAFFGQGTRLTVV.

The chain combines TRBV28 with TRBJ2-7, with TRBD2 matching 12 bases. Germline-derived CDR1 and CDR2 are MDHEN and SYDVKM. The CDR3 runs 16 residues. The V and J ends lost 5 bases and 2 bases, in that order; junction bases with no gene match: 7. The chain's CDR3 is CASSLTSGGPAYEQYV. The CDR3 DNA reads as TGTGCCAGCAGTCTAACTAGCGGGGGGCCCGCCTACGAGCAGTACGTC.

The V gene is TRBV12-3 or TRBV12-4, the J gene TRBJ1-3; D unresolved. The V gene lost 7 bases and the J gene lost 2 bases, with 9 bases spanning the gap. CDR3 length: 13 residues. The CDR3 DNA follows: TGTGCCAGCACCAACCGGGCTGGAAACACCATATATTTT. Translating it yields CASTNRAGNTIYF.

The rearrangement joins TRBV5-1 to TRBJ2-5, with 13 bases identical to TRBD2. The CDR3 length is 15 residues. Losses at the gene ends were 4 bases for V and 4 bases for J; bases not matched to a gene: 4. Looked up from germline, CDR1 is SGHRS and CDR2 is YFSETQ. The DNA of the CDR3 is TGCGCCAGCAGCAAACTAGCGGGAGGGCCAGAGACCCAGTACTTC. Translation: CASSKLAGGPETQYF.

CDR3 sequence: CASSLTGGTYEQYV. The CDR3, as DNA: TGCGCCAGCAGCTTGACAGGGGGGACCTACGAGCAGTACGTC. The V call is TRBV5-1, the J call TRBJ2-7, with 8 bases identical to TRBD1. The germline CDR1 and CDR2 sequences are SGHRS and YFSETQ. CDR3 size: 14 residues. V shed 1 base, J shed 2 bases, and the junction held 2 bases outside the gene matches.

This rearrangement joins TRBV3-1 (or the pseudogene TRBV3-2) to TRBJ1-2; maybe TRBD1 (5 bases). This CDR3 region has 14 residues. Trimming took 1 base from V and 3 from J, leaving 9 bases between them. Per the germline V gene, CDR1 is LGHDT and CDR2 is YNNKEL (reference sequence). CDR3 DNA: TGTGCCAGCAGCCAAGGGCGGGGCGACTATGGCTACACCTTC. Protein: CASSQGRGDYGYTF.

This chain uses TRBV27 with TRBJ1-1, with D possibly matching TRBD1 (6 bases). Germline V gene data show CDR1 as MNHEY and CDR2 as SMNVEV (reference sequence). V was pared by 6 bases and J by 0 bases, with 8 bases between. The CDR3 has 13 residues. The CDR3 coding sequence is TGTGCCAGCAGGGGGGCCTTGAACACTGAAGCTTTCTTT. Translation gives CASRGALNTEAFF.

This clone has just one count. The V and J genes are TRBV7-2 and TRBJ1-1, with TRBD1 matching 8 bases. Trimming cost V 4 bases and J 3 bases; bases outside gene matches: 10. The CDR3 consists of 16 residues. Germline V gene lookup returns CDR1 SGHTA and CDR2 FQGNSA. Written as DNA, the CDR3 is TGTGCCAGCAGCTCAACAGGGGGTCGTGCGTACACTGAAGCTTTCTTT. Translated, it gives CASSSTGGRAYTEAFF. Looking up the rest from reference TRBV7-2 and TRBJ1-1 gives the full variable domain: GAGVSQSPSNKVTEKGKDVELRCDPISGHTALYWYRQSLGQGLEFLIYFQGNSAPDKSGLPSDRFSAERTGGSVSTLTIQRTQQEDSAVYLCASSSTGGRAYTEAFFGQGTRLTVV.

This rearrangement joins TRBV27 to TRBJ2-7; tentatively, D is TRBD2 (5 bases). This CDR3 region has 14 residues. Germline V lookup: CDR1 MNHEY, CDR2 SMNVEV (reference sequence). Trimming took 7 bases from V and 1 from J, leaving 14 bases between them. The CDR3 reads CASKKAGQSYEQYV. Here the CDR3 DNA reads TGTGCCAGCAAGAAGGCGGGTCAATCCTACGAGCAGTACGTC.

This chain links TRBV2 with TRBJ2-5; D gene ambiguous. The germline gives CDR1 SNHLY, CDR2 FYNNEI. The CDR3 loop spans 17 amino acids. Trimming removed 0 bases from V and 4 bases from J, with 18 bases in between. CDR3 nucleotide sequence: TGTGCCAGCAGTGAAGCGCTAGTTTCTAACGCCCCAGAGACCCAGTACTTC. Residues: CASSEALVSNAPETQYF.

The V call is TRBV15, the J call TRBJ1-4, with D maybe TRBD1 (5 bases). The germline V gene has CDR1 LNHNV and CDR2 YYDKDF (reference sequence). This CDR3 contains 13 residues. Trimming cost V 7 bases and J 5 bases, with 11 bases left between them. CDR3 coding DNA: TGTGCCACCAAAGACAGCTACAATGAAAAACTGTTTTTT. Amino acids: CATKDSYNEKLFF.

This clone has a single count. V is TRBV11-2 and J is TRBJ1-6, with D perhaps TRBD1 (6 bases). This CDR3 comprises 16 residues. Germline assignment: CDR1 SGHAT and CDR2 FQNNGV. Trimming took 4 bases from V and 2 from J, leaving 12 bases between them. CDR3 sequence reads: CASSSNRAPYNSPLHF. In nucleotides, the CDR3 is TGTGCCAGCAGCTCAAACAGGGCCCCCTATAATTCACCCCTCCACTTT.

This chain joins TRBV5-6 and TRBJ1-1; tentative D call: TRBD1 (5 bases). The CDR3 is 15 amino acids. Germline CDR1 reads SGHDT; CDR2 reads YYEEEE. The V end lost 2 bases, the J end lost 3 bases, and 14 bases lay between the germline ends. In DNA form, the CDR3 reads TGTGCCAGCAGCTTCACTGCAGGGTGGTACACTGAAGCTTTCTTT. Residues: CASSFTAGWYTEAFF.